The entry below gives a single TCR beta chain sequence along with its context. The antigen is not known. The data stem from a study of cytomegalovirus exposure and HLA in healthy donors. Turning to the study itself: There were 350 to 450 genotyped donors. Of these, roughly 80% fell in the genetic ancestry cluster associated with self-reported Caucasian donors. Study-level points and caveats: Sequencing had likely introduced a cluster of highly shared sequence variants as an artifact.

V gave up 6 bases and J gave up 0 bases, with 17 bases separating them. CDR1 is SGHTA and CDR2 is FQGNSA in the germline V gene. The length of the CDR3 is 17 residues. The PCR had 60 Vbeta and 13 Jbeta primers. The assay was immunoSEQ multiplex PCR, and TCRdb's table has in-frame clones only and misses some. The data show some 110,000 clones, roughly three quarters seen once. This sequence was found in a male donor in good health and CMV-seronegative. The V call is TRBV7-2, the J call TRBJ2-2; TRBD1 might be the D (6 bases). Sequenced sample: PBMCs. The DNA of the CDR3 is TGTGCCAGCAGTAACCGCTGGGGGCTCTCGAACACCGGGGAGCTGTTTTTT. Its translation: CASSNRWGLSNTGELFF. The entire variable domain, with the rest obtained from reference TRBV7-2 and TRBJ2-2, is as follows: GAGVSQSPSNKVTEKGKDVELRCDPISGHTALYWYRQSLGQGLEFLIYFQGNSAPDKSGLPSDRFSAERTGGSVSTLTIQRTQQEDSAVYLCASSNRWGLSNTGELFFGEGSRLTVL.